Following are 3 T cell receptor beta chains from one sample sequenced in a study of T cell responses to AZD1222 COVID-19 vaccine. The method was immunoSEQ multiplex PCR; TCRdb's version includes in-frame clones alone and lacks a portion of them. Seen here are 100,000 to 130,000 clones, approximately 90% observed once, and the top ten hold approximately 22%. The material sequenced was peripheral blood, taken on day 0 of AZD1222 vaccination. The origin of the receptors is an adult in good health.

The rearrangement joins TRBV12-3 or TRBV12-4 to TRBJ2-1; D possibly corresponds to TRBD1 (5 bases). V was pared by 5 bases and J by 12 bases, with 14 bases between. The CDR3 totals 12 residues. The CDR3 loop reads CASSPQDIGQFF. The CDR3 nucleotides are TGTGCCAGCAGTCCACAGGACATTGGGCAGTTCTTC.

This chain uses TRBV7-3 with TRBJ2-3; D ambiguous. Trimming removed 3 bases from V and 2 bases from J, with 15 bases in between. CDR3 length: 16 residues. Germline CDR1 reads SGHTA; CDR2 reads FQGTGA. The CDR3 sequence: CASSFMSTSLTDTQYF. CDR3 coding DNA: TGTGCCAGCAGCTTCATGAGCACGTCCCTCACAGATACGCAGTATTTT.

The V call is TRBV6-2 or TRBV6-3, the J call TRBJ1-4; D is ambiguous. There are 14 residues in the CDR3. Trimming shortened V by 4 bases and J by 8 bases, and 14 bases separated the two germline ends. CDR1 is MNHEY and CDR2 is SVGEGT in the germline V gene. The CDR3, as DNA: TGTGCCAGCAGTTCTTTTCAAGTCCCCGAAAAACTGTTTTTT. It specifies CASSSFQVPEKLFF.